One and the same sample provided the 2 T cell receptor beta chains below, sequenced in a study of CD8+CD57+ T cells in acquired aplastic anemia. According to the study, genomic DNA was the template for TCR beta VDJ and CDR3 profiling. TCRdb reprocessed the reads with MiXCR, giving one entry per CDR3 protein. The sample shows 200,000 or so distinct CDR3 sequences, around three fifths of them seen only once. Sequenced: sorted CD4+, CD8+, or CD8+CD57+ T cells (not recorded which) from PBMCs. These receptors all come from a human donor with severe aplastic anemia or a healthy control (not recorded which).

This clonotype has at least ten counts. The V and J genes are TRBV19 and TRBJ2-7, with 8 positions matching TRBD1. CDR1 is LNHDA, CDR2 SQIVND, per germline (reference sequence). With V trimmed by 3 bases and J by 4 bases, 11 bases remained unmatched. The CDR3 length is 16 residues. CDR3 sequence reads: CASSIRQGRRVYEQYF. The CDR3 coding sequence is TGTGCCAGTAGTATTAGACAGGGGCGCCGCGTTTACGAGCAGTACTTC.

This rearrangement joins TRBV20-1 to TRBJ1-2, with 7 bases lining up with TRBD1. The CDR3 runs to 11 residues. Germline V gene lookup returns CDR1 DFQATT and CDR2 SNEGSKA (reference sequence). J lost 6 bases, V lost 8 bases, and 6 bases had no gene match. The CDR3: CSTETGNGYTF. The CDR3 DNA is TGCAGTACAGAGACAGGGAATGGCTACACCTTC.